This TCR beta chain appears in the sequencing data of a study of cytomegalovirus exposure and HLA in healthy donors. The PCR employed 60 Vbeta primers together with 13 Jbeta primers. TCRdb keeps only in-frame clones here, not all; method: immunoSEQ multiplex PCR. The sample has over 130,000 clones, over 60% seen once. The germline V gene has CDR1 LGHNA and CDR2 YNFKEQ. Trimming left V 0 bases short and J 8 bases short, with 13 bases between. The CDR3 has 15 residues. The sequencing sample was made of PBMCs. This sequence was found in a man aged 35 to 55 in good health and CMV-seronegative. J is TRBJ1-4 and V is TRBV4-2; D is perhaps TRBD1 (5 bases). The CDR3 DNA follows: TGTGCCAGCAGCCAAGAAAGGGGCGGGGGAGAAAAACTGTTTTTT. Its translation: CASSQERGGGEKLFF.